Following are 12 T cell receptor beta chains from one sample sequenced in a study of radiotherapy plus CTLA-4 blockade in lung cancer. Assay used: immunoSEQ multiplex PCR; TCRdb lists only in-frame clones, some missing. In the table there are 50,000 to 75,000 clones, around 77% of which are singletons. The sample consisted of peripheral blood, taken from a patient treated with radiotherapy plus ipilimumab. Every receptor here comes from a human donor with non-small cell lung cancer who had a complete response to radiotherapy plus ipilimumab.

The DNA for the CDR3 is TGTGCCAGCAGACCAAAGGAGGGGTACACTGAAGCTTTCTTT. It yields the protein CASRPKEGYTEAFF. The chain combines TRBV6-1 with TRBJ1-1, with D perhaps TRBD1 (5 bases). The germline V gene has CDR1 MNHNS and CDR2 SASEGT. The CDR3 loop spans 14 amino acids. Trimming shortened V by 6 bases and J by 3 bases, and 14 bases separated the two germline ends.

This clone has only a few counts. The DNA of the CDR3 is TGTGCCAGTAGTAATCAGATATCGGGCCACGAGCAGTACTTC. Amino acids: CASSNQISGHEQYF. The rearrangement links TRBV19 to TRBJ2-7; D not resolved. Germline assignment: CDR1 LNHDA and CDR2 SQIVND (reference sequence). V was trimmed by 4 bases and J by 5 bases, leaving 15 bases between them. The CDR3 contains 14 residues.

This clone was picked up one time. V is TRBV28 and J is TRBJ1-2; unclear D gene. V gave up 6 bases and J gave up 5 bases, with 10 bases separating them. The CDR3 is 12 amino acids. Germline V CDR1 and CDR2: MDHEN, SYDVKM. The CDR3 sequence: CASSPIGYGYTF. CDR3 coding DNA: TGTGCCAGCAGCCCAATTGGGTATGGCTACACCTTC.

This clone was seen a single time. CDR3 residues: CASSDGTRTGELFF. CDR3 coding DNA: TGCGCCAGCAGTGACGGGACCAGGACCGGGGAGCTGTTTTTT. This rearrangement joins TRBV10-1 to TRBJ2-2, with D perhaps matching TRBD1 or TRBD2 (5 bases each). The germline CDR1 and CDR2 sequences are WNHNN and SYGVQD (reference sequence). Trimming left V 3 bases short and J 5 bases short, with 10 bases between. The CDR3 has 14 amino acids.

This sequence joins TRBV5-1 and TRBJ2-7, with 8 bases identical to TRBD1. CDR1 SGHRS and CDR2 YFSETQ come from the germline V gene. V lost 4 bases and J lost 5; bases outside the gene matches: 14. The CDR3 consists of 16 residues. CDR3 DNA sequence: TGCGCCAGCAGCCTGGGTATGGGCAGGGGGCTTAACGAGCAGTACTTC. Translation gives CASSLGMGRGLNEQYF.

The sample holds one count of this clone. The chain links TRBV27 to TRBJ2-4; 12 nucleotides match TRBD1. Germline CDR1 and CDR2: MNHEY and SMNVEV (reference sequence). Trimming took 10 bases from V and 1 from J; bases not matched to a gene: 8. This CDR3 region has 16 residues. The CDR3 DNA reads TGTGCCACGCACCCGGGACAGGGGGCTGCCAAAAACATTCAGTACTTC. Its protein is CATHPGQGAAKNIQYF.

The genes are TRBV9 and TRBJ2-7; tentatively, D is TRBD2 (6 bases). The CDR3 consists of 12 residues. The ends were cut back, 4 bases at V and 6 bases at J, with 11 bases in the middle. Germline-derived CDR1 and CDR2 are SGDLS and YYNGEE. CDR3 amino acids: CASSHLGGEQYF. CDR3 bases: TGTGCCAGCAGCCACCTCGGGGGCGAGCAGTACTTC. Filled out from reference TRBV9 and TRBJ2-7, the complete variable domain reads DSGVTQTPKHLITATGQRVTLRCSPRSGDLSVYWYQQSLDQGLQFLIQYYNGEERAKGNILERFSAQQFPDLHSELNLSSLELGDSALYFCASSHLGGEQYFGPGTRLTVT.

The genes are TRBV4-3 and TRBJ1-2, with TRBD1 as a possible D gene (5 bases). Trimming removed 1 base at V and 8 bases at J, with 20 bases between. The germline CDR1 and CDR2 sequences are LGHNA and YSLEER. The CDR3 covers 16 residues. In DNA, the CDR3 is TGCGCCAGCAGCCAAGGAACCGCAGGGACCTCGCTAGGCTACACCTTC. It specifies CASSQGTAGTSLGYTF.

This chain joins TRBV28 and TRBJ1-1; maybe TRBD1 (5 bases). Trimming cost V 6 bases and J 4 bases, with 12 bases left between them. The CDR3 totals 13 residues. Germline V gene sequence: CDR1 MDHEN, CDR2 SYDVKM. The CDR3 DNA reads TGTGCCAGCAGCCTAAGTAGGGGCACTGAAGCTTTCTTT. As protein: CASSLSRGTEAFF.

The chain uses TRBV4-1 and TRBJ1-2, with 7 bases that match TRBD1. This CDR3 is built from 14 residues. Germline loops: CDR1 MGHRA, CDR2 YSYEKL. After removal of 4 bases from V and 6 bases from J, the junction contained 8 bases not matched to a gene. CDR3: CASSPNEGADGYTF. As DNA, the CDR3 is TGCGCCAGCAGCCCCAACGAGGGGGCTGATGGCTACACCTTC.

The chain combines TRBV27 with TRBJ1-2; 10 nucleotides match TRBD1. Per germline, CDR1 MNHEY and CDR2 SMNVEV (reference sequence). This CDR3 spans 19 amino acids. Losses at the gene ends were 0 bases for V and 1 base for J; bases not matched to a gene: 11. CDR3 coding DNA: TGTGCCAGCAGTTTATCTTTCCGGGACAGGGGATCGGGTAACTATGGCTACACCTTC. Encoded protein: CASSLSFRDRGSGNYGYTF.

The chain joins TRBV2 to TRBJ1-3; 8 bases agree with TRBD1. V dropped 8 bases and J dropped 0; count of bases not matched to a gene: 3. There are 14 residues in the CDR3. The germline V gene has CDR1 SNHLY and CDR2 FYNNEI. CDR3: CASRTGFSGNTIYF. CDR3 nucleotides: TGTGCCAGCCGGACAGGGTTCTCTGGAAACACCATATATTTT.